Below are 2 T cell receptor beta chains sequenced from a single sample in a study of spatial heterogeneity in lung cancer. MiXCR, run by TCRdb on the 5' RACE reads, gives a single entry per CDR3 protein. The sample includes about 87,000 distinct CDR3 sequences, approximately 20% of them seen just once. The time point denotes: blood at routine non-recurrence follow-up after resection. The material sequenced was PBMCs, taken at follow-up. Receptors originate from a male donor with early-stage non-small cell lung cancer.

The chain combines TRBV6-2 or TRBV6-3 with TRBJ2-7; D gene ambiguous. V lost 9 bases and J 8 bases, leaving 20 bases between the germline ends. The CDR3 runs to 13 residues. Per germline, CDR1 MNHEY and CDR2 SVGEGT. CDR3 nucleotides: TGTGCCAGTATGGGGAACAGCAACGGCCAGCAGTACTTC. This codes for CASMGNSNGQQYF.

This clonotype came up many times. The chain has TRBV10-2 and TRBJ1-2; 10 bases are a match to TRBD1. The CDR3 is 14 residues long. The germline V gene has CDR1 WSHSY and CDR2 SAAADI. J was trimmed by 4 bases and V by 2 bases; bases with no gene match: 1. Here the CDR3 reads CASSERTGGYGYTF. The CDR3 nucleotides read TGCGCCAGCAGTGAGCGGACAGGGGGCTATGGCTACACCTTC.